These T cell receptor beta chains were read from a single sample in a study of cytomegalovirus exposure and HLA in healthy donors. Generated by immunoSEQ multiplex PCR, the TCRdb table keeps only in-frame clones and is missing some. In the table there are over 130,000 clones, 79% of which are singletons. Material for sequencing was PBMCs. The receptors were sampled from a man in his forties or fifties in good health and CMV-seropositive. CDR3s include the opening cysteine and the closing phenylalanine or tryptophan. Each record gives: V gene, D gene, J gene, CDR3 protein, CDR3 DNA. D genes are given only for firm matches.

TRBV11-2	TRBD1	TRBJ1-1	CASSLEVTGRFHTEAFF	TGTGCCAGCAGCTTAGAGGTGACAGGGCGGTTCCACACTGAAGCTTTCTTT
TRBV2	.	TRBJ2-1	CASRTGFYNEQFF	TGTGCCAGCAGAACAGGGTTCTACAATGAGCAGTTCTTC
TRBV6-1	.	TRBJ2-7	CASREGREQYF	TGTGCCAGCAGGGAAGGTCGGGAGCAGTACTTC
TRBV7-2	.	TRBJ2-1	CASSSQGGLVSSEQFF	TGTGCCAGCAGCTCCCAGGGGGGACTAGTGTCTAGTGAGCAGTTCTTC
TRBV9	TRBD2	TRBJ2-5	CASSVGAGGRIGGETQYF	TGTGCCAGCAGCGTAGGGGCGGGAGGGCGAATCGGCGGAGAGACCCAGTACTTC
TRBV6-6	TRBD1	TRBJ1-1	CASSYSDRGTEAFF	TGTGCCAGCAGTTACTCCGACAGGGGCACTGAAGCTTTCTTT
TRBV6-5	.	TRBJ1-1	CASSSDRPNTEAFF	TGTGCCAGCAGTAGCGACAGGCCGAACACTGAAGCTTTCTTT
TRBV19	TRBD1	TRBJ1-4	CASRETGDEKLFF	TGTGCCAGTCGTGAGACAGGGGACGAAAAACTGTTTTTT
TRBV19	TRBD1	TRBJ1-6	CASSDRDRVKPLHF	TGTGCCAGTAGTGACCGGGACAGGGTAAAACCCCTCCACTTT
TRBV25-1	.	TRBJ2-6	CASSSRATSGANVLTF	TGTGCCAGCAGTTCGCGGGCTACCTCTGGGGCCAACGTCCTGACTTTC
TRBV2	TRBD1	TRBJ1-1	CASRAFRDRGAEAFF	TGTGCCAGCAGGGCTTTCCGGGACAGGGGTGCTGAAGCTTTCTTT